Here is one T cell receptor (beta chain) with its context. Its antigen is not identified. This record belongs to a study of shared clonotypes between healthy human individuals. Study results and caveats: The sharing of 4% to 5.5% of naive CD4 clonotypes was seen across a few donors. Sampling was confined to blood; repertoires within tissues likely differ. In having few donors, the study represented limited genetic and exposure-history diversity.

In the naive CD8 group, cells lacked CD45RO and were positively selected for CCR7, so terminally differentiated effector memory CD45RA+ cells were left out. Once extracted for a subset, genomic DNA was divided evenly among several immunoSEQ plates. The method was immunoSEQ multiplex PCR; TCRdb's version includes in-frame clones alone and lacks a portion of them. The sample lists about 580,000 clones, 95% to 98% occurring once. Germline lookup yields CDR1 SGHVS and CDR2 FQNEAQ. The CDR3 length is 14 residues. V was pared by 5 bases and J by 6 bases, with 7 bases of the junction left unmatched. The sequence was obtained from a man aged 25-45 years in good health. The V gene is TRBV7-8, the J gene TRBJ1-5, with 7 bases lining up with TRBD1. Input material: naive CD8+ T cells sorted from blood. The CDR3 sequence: CASSGQVFGQPQHF. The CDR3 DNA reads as TGTGCCAGCAGCGGACAGGTATTCGGTCAGCCCCAGCATTTT.